This T cell receptor (beta chain) derives from a study of cytomegalovirus exposure and HLA in healthy donors. The germline gives CDR1 SGHDN, CDR2 FVKESK. Trimming removed 4 bases at V and 2 bases at J, with 20 bases between. The CDR3 is 17 amino acids. This clone was found once. The PCR contained 60 Vbeta and 13 Jbeta primers. Sequencing was performed with immunoSEQ multiplex PCR; in TCRdb, only in-frame clones are kept and a portion is missing. The sample lists roughly 100,000 clones, under 85% occurring once. The clonotype was recovered from a woman aged 40-49 years in good health and CMV-seronegative. The chain employs TRBV14 and TRBJ1-2; perhaps TRBD1 as D (5 bases). The sample comprised PBMCs. CDR3 nucleotides: TGTGCCAGCAGCCCATTTAATTCGCGGGGGAGCAACTATGGCTACACCTTC. This translates into CASSPFNSRGSNYGYTF.